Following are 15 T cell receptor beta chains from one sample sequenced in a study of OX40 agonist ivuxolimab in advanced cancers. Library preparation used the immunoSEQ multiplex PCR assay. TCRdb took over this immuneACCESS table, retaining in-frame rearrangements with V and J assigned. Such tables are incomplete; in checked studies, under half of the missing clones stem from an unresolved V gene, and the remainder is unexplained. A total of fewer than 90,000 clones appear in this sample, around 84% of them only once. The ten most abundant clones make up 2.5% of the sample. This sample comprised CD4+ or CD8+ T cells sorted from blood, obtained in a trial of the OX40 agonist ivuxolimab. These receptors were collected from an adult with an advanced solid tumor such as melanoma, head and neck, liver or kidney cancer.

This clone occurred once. The DNA of the CDR3 is TGTGCCAGCAGTGGTGGGGGATGGGATGAGCAGTTCTTC. Translated, it gives CASSGGGWDEQFF. The V call is TRBV28, the J call TRBJ2-1; D possibly uses TRBD1 or TRBD2 (5 bases each). The CDR3 length is 13 residues. The V and J ends lost 5 bases and 8 bases respectively, with 13 bases between them. Germline V CDR1 and CDR2: MDHEN, SYDVKM.

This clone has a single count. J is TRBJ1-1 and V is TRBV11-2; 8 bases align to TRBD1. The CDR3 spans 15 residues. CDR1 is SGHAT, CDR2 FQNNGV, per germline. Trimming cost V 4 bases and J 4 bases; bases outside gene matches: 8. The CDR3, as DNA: TGTGCCAGCAGCTCCTGGACAGGGCTGGGCACTGAAGCTTTCTTT. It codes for CASSSWTGLGTEAFF.

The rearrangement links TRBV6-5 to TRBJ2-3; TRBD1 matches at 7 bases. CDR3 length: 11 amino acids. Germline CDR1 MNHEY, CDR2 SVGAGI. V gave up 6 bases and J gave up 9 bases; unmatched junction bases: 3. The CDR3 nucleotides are TGTGCCAGCAGACAGGGGTTAACGCAGTATTTT. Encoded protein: CASRQGLTQYF.

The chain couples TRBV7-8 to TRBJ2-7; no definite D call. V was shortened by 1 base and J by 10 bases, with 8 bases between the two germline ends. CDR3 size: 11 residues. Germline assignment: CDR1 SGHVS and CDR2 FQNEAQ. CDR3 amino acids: CASSLGIDQYF. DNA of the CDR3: TGTGCCAGCAGCTTAGGTATAGACCAGTACTTC.

CDR3 loop: CASRPTRDLSYEQYV. In DNA, the CDR3 is TGTGCCAGCAGGCCTACCCGGGACCTTTCCTACGAGCAGTACGTC. The chain is built from TRBV6-1 and TRBJ2-7; D assignment may be TRBD1 or TRBD2 (5 bases each). The ends were cut back, 6 bases at V and 1 base at J, with 16 bases in the middle. Germline CDR1 is MNHNS and CDR2 is SASEGT. CDR3 length: 15 amino acids.

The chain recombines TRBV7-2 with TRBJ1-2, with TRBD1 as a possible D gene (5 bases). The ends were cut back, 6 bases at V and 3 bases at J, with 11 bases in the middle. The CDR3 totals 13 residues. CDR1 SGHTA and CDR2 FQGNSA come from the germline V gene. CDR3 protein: CASRVGGYYGYTF. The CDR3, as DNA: TGTGCCAGCAGGGTTGGGGGGTACTATGGCTACACCTTC.

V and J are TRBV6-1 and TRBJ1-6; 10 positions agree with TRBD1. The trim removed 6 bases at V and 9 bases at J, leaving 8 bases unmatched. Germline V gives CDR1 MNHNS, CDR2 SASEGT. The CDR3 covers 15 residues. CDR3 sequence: CASRGDRGQSSPLHF. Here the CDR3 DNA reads TGTGCCAGCAGGGGTGACAGGGGGCAGAGTTCACCCCTCCACTTT.

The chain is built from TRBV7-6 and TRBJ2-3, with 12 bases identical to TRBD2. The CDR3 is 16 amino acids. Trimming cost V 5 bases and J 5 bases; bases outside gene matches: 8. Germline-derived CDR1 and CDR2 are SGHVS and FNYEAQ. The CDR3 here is CASSPRTSGALDTQYF. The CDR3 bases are TGTGCCAGCAGCCCCCGGACTAGCGGGGCGTTAGATACGCAGTATTTT.

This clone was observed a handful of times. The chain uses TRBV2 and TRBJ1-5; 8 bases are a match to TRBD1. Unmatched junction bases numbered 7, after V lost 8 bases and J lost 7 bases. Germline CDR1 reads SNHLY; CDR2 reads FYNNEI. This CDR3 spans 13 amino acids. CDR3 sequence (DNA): TGTGCCAGCCAGGGGGCCCCTGCGCAGCCCCAGCATTTT. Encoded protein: CASQGAPAQPQHF.

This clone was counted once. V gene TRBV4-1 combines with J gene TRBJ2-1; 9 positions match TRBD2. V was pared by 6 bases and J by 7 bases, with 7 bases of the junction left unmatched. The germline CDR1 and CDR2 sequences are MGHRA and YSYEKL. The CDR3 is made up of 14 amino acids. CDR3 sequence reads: CASSYKRGANEQFF. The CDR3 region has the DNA TGCGCCAGCAGTTATAAGCGGGGGGCGAATGAGCAGTTCTTC.

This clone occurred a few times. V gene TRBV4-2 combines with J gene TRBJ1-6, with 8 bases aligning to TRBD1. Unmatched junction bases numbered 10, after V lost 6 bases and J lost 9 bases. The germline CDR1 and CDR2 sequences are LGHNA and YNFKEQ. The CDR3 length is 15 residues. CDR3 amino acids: CASSQGAGESSPLHF. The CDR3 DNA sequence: TGTGCCAGCAGTCAGGGGGCAGGGGAGAGTTCACCCCTCCACTTT.

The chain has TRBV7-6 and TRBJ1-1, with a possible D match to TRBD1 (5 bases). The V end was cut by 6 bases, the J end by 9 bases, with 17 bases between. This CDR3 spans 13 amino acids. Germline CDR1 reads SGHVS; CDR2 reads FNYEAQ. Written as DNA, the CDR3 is TGTGCCAGCAGTCTTAGGGTCGGGGGACAAGCTTTCTTT. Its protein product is CASSLRVGGQAFF.

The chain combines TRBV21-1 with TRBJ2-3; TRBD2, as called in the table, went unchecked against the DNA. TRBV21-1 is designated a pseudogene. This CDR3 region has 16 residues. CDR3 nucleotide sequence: TGTGCCAGCAGTGGGACCGGGACTAGAGGGGCAGATACGCAGTATTTT. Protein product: CASSGTGTRGADTQYF.

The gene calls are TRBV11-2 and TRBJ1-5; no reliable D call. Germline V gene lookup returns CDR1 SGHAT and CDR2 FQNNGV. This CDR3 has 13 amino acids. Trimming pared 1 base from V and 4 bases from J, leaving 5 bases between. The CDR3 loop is CASSLGRNQPQHF. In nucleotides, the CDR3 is TGTGCCAGCAGCTTAGGGAGGAATCAGCCCCAGCATTTT.

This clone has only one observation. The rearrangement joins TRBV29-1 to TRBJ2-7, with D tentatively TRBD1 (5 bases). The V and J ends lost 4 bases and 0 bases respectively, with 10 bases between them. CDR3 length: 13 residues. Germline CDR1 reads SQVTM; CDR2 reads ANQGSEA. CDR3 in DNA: TGCAGCGTTGGTAAGGGGTCCTCCTACGAGCAGTACTTC. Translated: CSVGKGSSYEQYF.